This TCR beta chain was profiled in a study of somatic mutations in cytotoxic T cells in rheumatoid arthritis. V was pared by 5 bases and J by 3 bases, with 16 bases between. The CDR3 is 15 residues long. The germline CDR1 and CDR2 sequences are LNHNV and YYDKDF (reference sequence). TCRdb keeps only in-frame clones here, not all; method: immunoSEQ multiplex PCR. The sample lists thousands of clones, more than 75% seen once, with 35% to 45% in the top ten. The receptor was derived from a woman aged 50 to 60 with rheumatoid arthritis. Material for sequencing was CD8+ T cells sorted from blood. The gene calls are TRBV15 and TRBJ2-5, with a tentative D call TRBD1 (6 bases). DNA for the CDR3: TGTGCCACCAGCGCTCACGGACAGAGGGAAGAGACCCAGTACTTC. Protein sequence: CATSAHGQREETQYF.